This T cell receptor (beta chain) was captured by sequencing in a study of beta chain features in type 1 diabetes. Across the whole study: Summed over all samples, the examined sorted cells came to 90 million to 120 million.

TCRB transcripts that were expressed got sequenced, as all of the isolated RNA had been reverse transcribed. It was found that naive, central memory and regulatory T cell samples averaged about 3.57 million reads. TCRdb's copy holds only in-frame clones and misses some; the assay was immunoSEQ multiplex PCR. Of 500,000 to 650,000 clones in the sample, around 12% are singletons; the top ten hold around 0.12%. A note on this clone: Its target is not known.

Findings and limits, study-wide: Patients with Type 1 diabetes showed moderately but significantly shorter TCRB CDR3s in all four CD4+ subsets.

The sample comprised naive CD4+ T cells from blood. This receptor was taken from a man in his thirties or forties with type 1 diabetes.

This CDR3 reads CASSGGTGSSYEQYF. The CDR3 DNA sequence: TGCGCCAGCAGCGGGGGAACAGGGAGCTCCTACGAGCAGTACTTC. The chain employs TRBV5-1 and TRBJ2-7, with a tentative D call TRBD1 (6 bases). The germline V gene encodes CDR1 SGHRS and CDR2 YFSETQ. The CDR3 spans 15 residues. V was trimmed by 4 bases and J by 0 bases, leaving 14 bases between them.